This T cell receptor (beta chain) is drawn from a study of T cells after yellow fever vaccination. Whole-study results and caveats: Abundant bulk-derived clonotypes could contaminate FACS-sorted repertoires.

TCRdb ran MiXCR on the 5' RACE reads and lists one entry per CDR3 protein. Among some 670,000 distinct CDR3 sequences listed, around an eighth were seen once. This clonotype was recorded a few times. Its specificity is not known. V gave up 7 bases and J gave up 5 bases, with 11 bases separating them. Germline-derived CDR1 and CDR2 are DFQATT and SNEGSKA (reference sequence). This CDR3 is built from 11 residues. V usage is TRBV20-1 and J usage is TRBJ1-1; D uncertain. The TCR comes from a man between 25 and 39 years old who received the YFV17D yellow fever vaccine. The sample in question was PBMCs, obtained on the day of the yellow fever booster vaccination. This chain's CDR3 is CSGRVYTEAFF. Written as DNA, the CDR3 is TGCAGTGGGCGGGTTTATACTGAAGCTTTCTTT.